Included here is one TCR beta chain sequence, with context. Its antigen is unidentified. Sequencing was performed with immunoSEQ multiplex PCR; in TCRdb, only in-frame clones are kept and a portion is missing. The repertoire includes around 120,000 clones, 80% to 90% of them detected once, and approximately 1.7% sits in the top ten. The data derive from a study of T cell responses to AZD1222 COVID-19 vaccine. Study as a whole: The study pooled second doses at about 4 or about 12 weeks. Study results and limitations: Regions 160-218 and 743-854 held dominance among vaccine-associated CD4 TCRs, which spanned spike. Donors were largely white British and mainly female; clonal diversity was possibly underestimated.

CDR3 length: 16 residues. V was pared by 5 bases and J by 3 bases, with 7 bases of the junction left unmatched. Germline V gene data show CDR1 as SEHNR and CDR2 as FQNEAQ (reference sequence). The TCR sequence derives from an adult in good health. V is TRBV7-9 and J is TRBJ1-5; the match to TRBD1 covers 10 bases. The sequencing used peripheral blood, collected on day 0 of AZD1222 vaccination. CDR3 sequence: CASSRGTGENNQPQHF. CDR3 DNA sequence: TGTGCCAGCAGCCGCGGGACAGGGGAAAACAATCAGCCCCAGCATTTT.